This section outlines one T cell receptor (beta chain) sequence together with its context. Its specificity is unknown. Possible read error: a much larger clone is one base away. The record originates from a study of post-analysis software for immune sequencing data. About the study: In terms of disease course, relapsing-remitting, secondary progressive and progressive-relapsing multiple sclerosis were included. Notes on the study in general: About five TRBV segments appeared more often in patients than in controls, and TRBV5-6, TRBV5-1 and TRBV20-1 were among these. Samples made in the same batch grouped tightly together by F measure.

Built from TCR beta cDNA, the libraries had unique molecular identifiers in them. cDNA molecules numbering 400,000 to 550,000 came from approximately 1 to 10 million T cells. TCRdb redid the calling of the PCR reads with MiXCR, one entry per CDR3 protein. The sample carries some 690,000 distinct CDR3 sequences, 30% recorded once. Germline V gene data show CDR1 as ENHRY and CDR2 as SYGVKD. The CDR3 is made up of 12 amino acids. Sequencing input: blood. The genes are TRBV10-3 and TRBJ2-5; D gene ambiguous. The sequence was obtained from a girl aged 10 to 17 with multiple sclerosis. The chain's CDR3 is CVISELGETQYF. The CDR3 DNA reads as TGTGTCATCAGTGAACTGGGAGAGACCCAGTACTTC.